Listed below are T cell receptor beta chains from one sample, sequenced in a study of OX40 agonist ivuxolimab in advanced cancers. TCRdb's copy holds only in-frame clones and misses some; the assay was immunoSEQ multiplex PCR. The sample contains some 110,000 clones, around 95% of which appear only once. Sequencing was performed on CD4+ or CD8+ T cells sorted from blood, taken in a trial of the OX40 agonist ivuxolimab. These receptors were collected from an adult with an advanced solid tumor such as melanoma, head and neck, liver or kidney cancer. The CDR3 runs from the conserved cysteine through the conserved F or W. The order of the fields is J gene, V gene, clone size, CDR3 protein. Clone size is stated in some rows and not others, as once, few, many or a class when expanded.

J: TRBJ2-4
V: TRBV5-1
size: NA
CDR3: CASSLTRGLAKNIQYF

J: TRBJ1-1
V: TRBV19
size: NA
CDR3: CASISGYTEAFF

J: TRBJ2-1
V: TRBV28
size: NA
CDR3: CASRVLTGNSYNEQFF

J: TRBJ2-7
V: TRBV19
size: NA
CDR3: CASSLPRGDFAYEQYF

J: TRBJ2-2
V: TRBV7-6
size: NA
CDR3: CASSSTGLSNTGELFF

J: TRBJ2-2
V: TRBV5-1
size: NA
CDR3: CASSVSGTKNTGELFF

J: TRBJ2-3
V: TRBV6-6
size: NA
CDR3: CASSYSRGSTDTQYF

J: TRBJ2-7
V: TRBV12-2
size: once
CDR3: CASRLQSSGRAQYEQYF

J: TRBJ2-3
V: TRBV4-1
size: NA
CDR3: CASSHAGTGADTQYF

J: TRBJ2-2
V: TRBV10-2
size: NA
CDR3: CASGRREGAGELFF

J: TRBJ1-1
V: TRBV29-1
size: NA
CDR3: CSVIVVNTEAFF

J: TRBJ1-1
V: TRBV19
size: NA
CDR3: CASSMRQPSHEAFF

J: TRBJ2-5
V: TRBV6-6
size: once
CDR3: CASSPGTGQETQYF

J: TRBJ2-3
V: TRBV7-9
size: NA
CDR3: CASSRDRETDTQYF

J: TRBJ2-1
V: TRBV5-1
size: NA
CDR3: CASSSASGGRLNEQFF

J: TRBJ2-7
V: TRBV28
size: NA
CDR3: CASTKQGAKAYEQYF

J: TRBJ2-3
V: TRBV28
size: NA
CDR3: CASSTTGDPRQHTQYF

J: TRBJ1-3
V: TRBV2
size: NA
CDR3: CASSRGNTIYF

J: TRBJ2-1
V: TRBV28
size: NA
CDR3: CASSHRTGLAGGSYNEQFF

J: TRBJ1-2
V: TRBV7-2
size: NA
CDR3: CASSQHGSQVGYTF

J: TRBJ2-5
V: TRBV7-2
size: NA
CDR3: CASSSRVGETQYF

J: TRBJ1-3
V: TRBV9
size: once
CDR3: CASSVGEGGLGNTIYF

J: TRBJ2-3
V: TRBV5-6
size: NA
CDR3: CASSLAGADTQYF

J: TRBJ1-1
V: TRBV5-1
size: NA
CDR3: CASSLLSGAGTEAFF

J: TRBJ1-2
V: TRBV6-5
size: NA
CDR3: CASSYSHRVYGYTF

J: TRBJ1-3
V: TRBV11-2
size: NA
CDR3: CASSLDGLIRNTIYF

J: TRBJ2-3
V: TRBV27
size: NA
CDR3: CASSLGGALTDTQYF

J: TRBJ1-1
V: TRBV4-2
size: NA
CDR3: CASSQEGALMNTEAFF

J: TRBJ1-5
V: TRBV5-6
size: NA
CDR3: CASSLSGGVSNQPQHF

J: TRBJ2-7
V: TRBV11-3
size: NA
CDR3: CASSPPGSYEQYF

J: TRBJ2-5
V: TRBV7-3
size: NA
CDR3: CASSPGRMETQYF